These 16 T cell receptor beta chains were all obtained from the same sample, sequenced in a study of identical twins. TCRdb passed the 5' RACE reads through MiXCR, listing each CDR3 protein once. The sample shows roughly 150,000 distinct CDR3 sequences, around 3.6% of them seen only once. The sample consisted of memory T cells sorted from blood. These receptors all stem from a man younger than 35 in good health.

This clonotype was recorded many times. The chain employs TRBV12-3 or TRBV12-4 and TRBJ2-1, with D uncertain. The CDR3 sequence is 14 residues long. The V end was cut by 8 bases, the J end by 4 bases, with 15 bases between. CDR3 in DNA: TGTGCCAGCGAAGAACCCCTGGGGTACAATGAGCAGTTCTTC. Translated, it gives CASEEPLGYNEQFF.

V is TRBV28 and J is TRBJ2-5, with no clear D. CDR1 MDHEN and CDR2 SYDVKM come from the germline V gene. Trimming removed 5 bases from V and 5 bases from J, with 15 bases in between. The CDR3 consists of 14 residues. In DNA, the CDR3 is TGTGCCAGCAGTATGCCCGGCCTTTGGGAGACCCAGTACTTC. Translation: CASSMPGLWETQYF.

This clonotype occurred many times. The rearrangement joins TRBV10-3 to TRBJ1-5, with a tentative D call TRBD1 (5 bases). CDR1 ENHRY and CDR2 SYGVKD come from the germline V gene. Trimming removed 0 bases from V and 6 bases from J, with 9 bases in between. The CDR3 spans 14 residues. CDR3 sequence: CAISESNGGQPQHF. DNA of the CDR3: TGTGCCATCAGTGAGTCGAACGGGGGTCAGCCCCAGCATTTT.

This clonotype was seen ten or more times. V gene TRBV15 combines with J gene TRBJ2-1, with 15 bases that match TRBD2. The CDR3 has 17 residues. The germline gives CDR1 LNHNV, CDR2 YYDKDF (reference sequence). Trimming removed 0 bases from V and 7 bases from J; junction bases left unmatched: 4. This chain's CDR3 is CATSRDGLAGGQNEQFF. The CDR3 region has the DNA TGTGCCACCAGCAGAGACGGACTAGCGGGAGGGCAGAATGAGCAGTTCTTC.

This clonotype was seen ten or more times. This chain links TRBV7-6 with TRBJ2-7; no clear D. This CDR3 has 11 residues. Trimming removed 0 bases at V and 13 bases at J, with 10 bases between. From germline, CDR1 is SGHVS and CDR2 FNYEAQ. In DNA, the CDR3 is TGTGCCAGCAGCTTAGCTGAGAGTCACTACGTC. Its translation is CASSLAESHYV.

This clonotype was counted ten times or more. The rearrangement uses TRBV29-1 and TRBJ2-2; 12 nucleotides agree with TRBD2. Germline values: CDR1 SQVTM, CDR2 ANQGSEA. CDR3 size: 13 residues. V lost 6 bases, J lost 6 bases, and 2 bases stayed unmatched. CDR3 bases: TGCAGCGTGTCTAGCGGGAGGGCCGGGGAGCTGTTTTTT. It specifies CSVSSGRAGELFF.

This clonotype was observed a few times. V usage is TRBV6-1 and J usage is TRBJ2-5, with D maybe TRBD1 (5 bases). Trimming removed 5 bases from V and 2 bases from J, with 9 bases in between. Germline V CDR1 and CDR2: MNHNS, SASEGT. The CDR3 has 13 residues. As DNA, the CDR3 is TGTGCCAGCAGTCAGGGCTTACAAGAGACCCAGTACTTC. This gives the protein CASSQGLQETQYF.

This clonotype appeared many times. CDR3 nucleotide sequence: TGTGCCAGCAGTTACTCGGTGGGGGCCTCTGGAAACACCATATATTTT. Protein sequence: CASSYSVGASGNTIYF. The rearrangement joins TRBV6-5 to TRBJ1-3, with TRBD1 as a possible D gene (6 bases). This CDR3 is built from 16 residues. Germline V CDR1 and CDR2: MNHEY, SVGAGI. V dropped 0 bases and J dropped 0 bases, with 9 bases sitting between them.

The chain links TRBV21-1 to TRBJ2-1; the table's D gene call, TRBD2, was not cross checked with the DNA. TRBV21-1 is classified as a pseudogene. This CDR3 is 16 amino acids long. CDR3 nucleotides: TGTGCCAGCAGCAAACTAGCGGGGTGGATGGAGGATGAGCAGTTCTTC. The encoded protein is CASSKLAGWMEDEQFF.

This clonotype was seen repeatedly, ten times or more. The chain uses TRBV24-1 and TRBJ2-1; a weak D match, TRBD1 (5 bases). V lost 11 bases, J lost 4 bases, and 14 bases lay in between. This CDR3 region has 13 residues. The germline V gene has CDR1 KGHDR and CDR2 SFDVKD. CDR3 residues: CAISPGRYNEQFF. The CDR3 nucleotides are TGTGCCATCTCACCAGGGCGGTACAATGAGCAGTTCTTC.

This clonotype was seen repeatedly, ten times or more. This chain links TRBV7-6 with TRBJ2-2; unclear D gene. Trimming cost V 5 bases and J 1 base, with 11 bases left between them. Germline CDR1 is SGHVS and CDR2 is FNYEAQ. The CDR3 covers 15 residues. The CDR3, as DNA: TGTGCCAGCAGCCCCCTGACTTTGAACACCGGGGAGCTGTTTTTT. Translation gives CASSPLTLNTGELFF.

This clonotype was counted many times. The V call is TRBV5-1, the J call TRBJ2-1; no clear D gene. In germline, CDR1 is SGHRS, CDR2 YFSETQ. The CDR3 covers 13 residues. Between the trimmed V and J ends, which lost 0 bases and 9 bases, there was a span of 10 bases. The CDR3 spells CASSLEQWSEQFF. The CDR3, as DNA: TGCGCCAGCAGCTTGGAACAGTGGAGTGAGCAGTTCTTC.

In its sample, this clonotype was seen many times. The gene calls are TRBV28 and TRBJ1-1, with TRBD1 as a possible D gene (6 bases). Germline CDR1 MDHEN, CDR2 SYDVKM. Trimming shortened V by 6 bases and J by 7 bases, and 18 bases separated the two germline ends. CDR3 size: 14 residues. CDR3 bases: TGTGCCAGCAGGGAACCAGGGGCGTTTATTGAAGCTTTCTTT. This codes for CASREPGAFIEAFF.

In this sample, this clonotype turned up many times. The chain links TRBV5-6 to TRBJ2-7; D perhaps matches TRBD1 (6 bases). The V gene's germline CDR1 is SGHDT and CDR2 YYEEEE. The CDR3 extends over 14 amino acids. V gave up 4 bases and J gave up 3 bases, with 14 bases separating them. The CDR3 DNA sequence: TGTGCCAGCAGCCCTTGGACAGCTCTCTACGAGCAGTACTTC. Protein sequence: CASSPWTALYEQYF.

This chain links TRBV6-1 with TRBJ2-1; a possible D gene is TRBD1 (6 bases). CDR3 length: 17 residues. The germline V and J ends were trimmed by 5 bases and 7 bases, with 24 bases remaining between them. Germline CDR1 MNHNS, CDR2 SASEGT. The CDR3 coding sequence is TGTGCCAGCAGTCAACCGCGACAGGTAAAAAGGGAGAATGAGCAGTTCTTC. It is translated as CASSQPRQVKRENEQFF.

This clonotype was seen at least ten times. The J gene is TRBJ2-1, the V gene TRBV7-9, with 10 bases that match TRBD2. CDR1 and CDR2 from the germline V gene are SEHNR and FQNEAQ (reference sequence). V lost 1 base, J lost 9 bases, and 3 bases stayed unmatched. This CDR3 region has 14 residues. CDR3 amino acids: CASSLESSGSEQFF. The CDR3 DNA reads as TGTGCCAGCAGCTTAGAGTCTAGCGGGAGTGAGCAGTTCTTC.